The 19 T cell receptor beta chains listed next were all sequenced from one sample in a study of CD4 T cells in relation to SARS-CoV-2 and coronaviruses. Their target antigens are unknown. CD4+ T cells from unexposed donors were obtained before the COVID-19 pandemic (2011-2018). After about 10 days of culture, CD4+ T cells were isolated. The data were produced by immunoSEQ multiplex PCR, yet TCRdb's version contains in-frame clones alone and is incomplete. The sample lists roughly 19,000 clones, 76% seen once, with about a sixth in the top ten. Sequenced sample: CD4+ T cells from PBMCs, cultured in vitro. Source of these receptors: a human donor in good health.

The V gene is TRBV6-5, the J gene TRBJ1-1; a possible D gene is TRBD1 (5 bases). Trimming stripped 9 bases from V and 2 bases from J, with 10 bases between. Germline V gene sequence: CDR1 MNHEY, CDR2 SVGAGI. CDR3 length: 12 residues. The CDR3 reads CASSRVNTEAFF. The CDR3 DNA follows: TGTGCCAGTTCCAGGGTAAACACTGAAGCTTTCTTT.

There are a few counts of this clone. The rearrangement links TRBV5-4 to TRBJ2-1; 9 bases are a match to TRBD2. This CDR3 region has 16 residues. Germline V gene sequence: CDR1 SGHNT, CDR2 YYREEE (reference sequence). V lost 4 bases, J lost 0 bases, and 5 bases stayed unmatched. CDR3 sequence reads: CASSPTSGYSYNEQFF. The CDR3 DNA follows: TGTGCCAGCAGCCCCACTAGCGGGTACTCCTACAATGAGCAGTTCTTC.

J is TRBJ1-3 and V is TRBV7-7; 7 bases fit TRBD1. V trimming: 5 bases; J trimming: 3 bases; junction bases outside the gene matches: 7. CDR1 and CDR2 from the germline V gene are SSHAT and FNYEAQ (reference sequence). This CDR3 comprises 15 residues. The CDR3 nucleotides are TGTGCCAGCAGCGCTACAGGGGACTTTGGAAACACCATATATTTT. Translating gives CASSATGDFGNTIYF. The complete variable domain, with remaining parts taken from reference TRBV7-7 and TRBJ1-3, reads GAGVSQSPRYKVTKRGQDVTLRCDPISSHATLYWYQQALGQGPEFLTYFNYEAQPDKSGLPSDRFSAERPEGSISTLTIQRTEQRDSAMYRCASSATGDFGNTIYFGEGSWLTVV.

The CDR3 nucleotides read TGTGCCAGCAGCGCCCGAGGGGCAACAGATACGCAGTATTTT. Protein product: CASSARGATDTQYF. J is TRBJ2-3 and V is TRBV7-3, with D tentatively TRBD1 or TRBD2 (5 bases each). This CDR3 region has 14 residues. Trimming removed 5 bases from V and 3 bases from J, with 12 bases in between. Germline V lookup: CDR1 SGHTA, CDR2 FQGTGA.

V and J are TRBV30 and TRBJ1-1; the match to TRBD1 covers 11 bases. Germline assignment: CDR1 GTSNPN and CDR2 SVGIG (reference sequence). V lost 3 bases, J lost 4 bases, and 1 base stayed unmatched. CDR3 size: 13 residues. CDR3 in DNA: TGTGCCTGGAGGGGGACAGGGGGCACTGAAGCTTTCTTT. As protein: CAWRGTGGTEAFF.

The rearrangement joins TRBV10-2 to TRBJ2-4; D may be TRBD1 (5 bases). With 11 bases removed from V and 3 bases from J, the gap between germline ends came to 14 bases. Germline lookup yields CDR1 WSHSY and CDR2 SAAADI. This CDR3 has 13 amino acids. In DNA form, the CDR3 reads TGCGCCGCAGGGTCTGTTGTCAAAAACATTCAGTACTTC. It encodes CAAGSVVKNIQYF.

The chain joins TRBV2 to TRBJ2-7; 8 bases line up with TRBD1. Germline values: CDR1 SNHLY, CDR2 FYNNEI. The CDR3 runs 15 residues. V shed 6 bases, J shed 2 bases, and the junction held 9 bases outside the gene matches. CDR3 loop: CASRTDRAKTYEQYF. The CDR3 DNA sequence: TGTGCCAGCAGGACGGACAGGGCCAAGACCTACGAGCAGTACTTC.

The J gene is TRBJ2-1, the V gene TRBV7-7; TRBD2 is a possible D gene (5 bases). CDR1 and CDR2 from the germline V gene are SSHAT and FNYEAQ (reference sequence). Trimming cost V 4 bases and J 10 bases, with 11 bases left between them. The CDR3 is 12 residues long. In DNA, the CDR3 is TGTGCCAGCAGCTCTGAGACGGGAGAGCAGTTCTTC. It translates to CASSSETGEQFF.

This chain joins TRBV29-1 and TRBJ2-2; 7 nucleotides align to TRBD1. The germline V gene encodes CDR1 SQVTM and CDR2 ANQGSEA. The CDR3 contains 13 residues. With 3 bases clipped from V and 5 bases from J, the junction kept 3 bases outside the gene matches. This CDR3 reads CSVENRGTGELFF. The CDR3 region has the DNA TGCAGCGTTGAGAACAGGGGAACCGGGGAGCTGTTTTTT.

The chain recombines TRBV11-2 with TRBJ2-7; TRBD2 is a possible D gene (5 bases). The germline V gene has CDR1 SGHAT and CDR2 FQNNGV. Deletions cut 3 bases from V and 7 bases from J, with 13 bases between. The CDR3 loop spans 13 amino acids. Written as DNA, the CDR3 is TGTGCCAGCAGCTTTATCGCATCGGGGGAGCAGTACTTC. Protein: CASSFIASGEQYF.

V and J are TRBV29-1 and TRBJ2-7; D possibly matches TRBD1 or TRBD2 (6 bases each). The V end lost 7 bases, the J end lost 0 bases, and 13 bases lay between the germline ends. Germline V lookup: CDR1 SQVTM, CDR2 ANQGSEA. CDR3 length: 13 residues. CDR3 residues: CSARLGGSYEQYF. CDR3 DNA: TGCAGCGCCAGACTAGGGGGCTCCTACGAGCAGTACTTC.

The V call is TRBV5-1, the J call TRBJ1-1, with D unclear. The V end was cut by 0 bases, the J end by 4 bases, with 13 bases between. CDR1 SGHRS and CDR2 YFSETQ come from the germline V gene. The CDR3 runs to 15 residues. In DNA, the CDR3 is TGCGCCAGCAGCTTGGGCGCCAGTCGAGCCACTGAAGCTTTCTTT. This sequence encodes CASSLGASRATEAFF.

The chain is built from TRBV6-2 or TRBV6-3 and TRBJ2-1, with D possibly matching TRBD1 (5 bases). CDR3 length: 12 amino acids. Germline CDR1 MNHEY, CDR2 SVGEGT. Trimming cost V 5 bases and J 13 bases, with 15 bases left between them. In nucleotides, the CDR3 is TGTGCCAGCAGTCACCCCAGGGATTTTCAGTTCTTC. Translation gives CASSHPRDFQFF.

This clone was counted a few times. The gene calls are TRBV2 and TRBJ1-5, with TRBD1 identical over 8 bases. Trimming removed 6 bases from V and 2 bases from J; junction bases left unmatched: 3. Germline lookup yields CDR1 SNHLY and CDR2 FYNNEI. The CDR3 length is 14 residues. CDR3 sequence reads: CASRTGQGNQPQHF. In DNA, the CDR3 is TGTGCCAGCAGGACGGGACAGGGCAATCAGCCCCAGCATTTT.

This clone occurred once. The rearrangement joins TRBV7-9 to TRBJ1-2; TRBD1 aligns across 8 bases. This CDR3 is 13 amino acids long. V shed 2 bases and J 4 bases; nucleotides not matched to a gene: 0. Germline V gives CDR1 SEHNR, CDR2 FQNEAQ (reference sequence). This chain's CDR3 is CASSLQGAYGYTF. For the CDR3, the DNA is TGTGCCAGCAGCTTACAGGGGGCCTATGGCTACACCTTC.

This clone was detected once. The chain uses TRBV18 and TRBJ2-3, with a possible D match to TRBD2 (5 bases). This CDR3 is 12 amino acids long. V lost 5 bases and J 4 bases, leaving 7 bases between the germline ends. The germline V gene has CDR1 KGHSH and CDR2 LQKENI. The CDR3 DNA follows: TGTGCCAGCTCAGTACTAGCAGATACGCAGTATTTT. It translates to CASSVLADTQYF.

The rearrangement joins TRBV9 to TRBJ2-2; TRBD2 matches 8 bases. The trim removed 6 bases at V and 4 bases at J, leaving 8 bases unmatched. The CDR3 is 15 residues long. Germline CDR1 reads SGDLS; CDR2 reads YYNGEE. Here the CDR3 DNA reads TGTGCCAGCACCCCCCGGGAGGGCCTCACCGGGGAGCTGTTTTTT. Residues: CASTPREGLTGELFF. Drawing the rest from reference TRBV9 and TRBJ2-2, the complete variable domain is DSGVTQTPKHLITATGQRVTLRCSPRSGDLSVYWYQQSLDQGLQFLIQYYNGEERAKGNILERFSAQQFPDLHSELNLSSLELGDSALYFCASTPREGLTGELFFGEGSRLTVL.

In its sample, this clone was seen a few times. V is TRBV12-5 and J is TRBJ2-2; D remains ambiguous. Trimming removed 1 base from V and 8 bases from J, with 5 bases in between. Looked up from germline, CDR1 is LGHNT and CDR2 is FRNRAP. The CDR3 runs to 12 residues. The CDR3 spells CASGLGLGELFF. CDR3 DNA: TGTGCTAGTGGTTTGGGACTGGGGGAGCTGTTTTTT.

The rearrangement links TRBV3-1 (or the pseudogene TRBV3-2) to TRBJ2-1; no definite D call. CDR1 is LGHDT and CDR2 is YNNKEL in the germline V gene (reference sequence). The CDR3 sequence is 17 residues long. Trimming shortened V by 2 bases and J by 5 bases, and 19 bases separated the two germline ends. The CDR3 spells CASSQYGRTQQNNEQFF. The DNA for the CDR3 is TGTGCCAGCAGCCAATACGGGCGGACCCAGCAAAACAATGAGCAGTTCTTC.